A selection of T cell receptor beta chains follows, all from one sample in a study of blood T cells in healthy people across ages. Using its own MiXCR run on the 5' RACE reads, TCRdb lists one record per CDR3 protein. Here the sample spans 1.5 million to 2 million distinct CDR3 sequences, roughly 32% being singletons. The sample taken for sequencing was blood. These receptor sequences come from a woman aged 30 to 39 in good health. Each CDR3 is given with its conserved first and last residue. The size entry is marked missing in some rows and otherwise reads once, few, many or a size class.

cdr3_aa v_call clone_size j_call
CSARSPRGRAGGEQFF TRBV20-1 NA TRBJ2-1
CASSLGTGSHEQYF TRBV5-1 few TRBJ2-7
CSAPGGSGDTQYF TRBV20-1 NA TRBJ2-3
CSARDSERGNTYNEQFF TRBV20-1 few TRBJ2-1
CASSFGPPSEYNEQFF TRBV27 NA TRBJ2-1
CASSQGRPLHF TRBV3-1 few TRBJ1-6
CASRPRQNTYEQYF TRBV6-1 few TRBJ2-4
CASSPPPDITGELFF TRBV4-1 few TRBJ2-2
CASSQDEGPNTEAFF TRBV4-1 NA TRBJ1-1
CASSLGGGFLYEQYF TRBV7-3 many TRBJ2-7
CASSSLMVGAAPTSTDTQYF TRBV27 few TRBJ2-3
CAISPNVGQGPLHF TRBV10-3 NA TRBJ1-6
CASSPWGGRGYGYTF TRBV12-3/TRBV12-4 few TRBJ1-2
CASSFRTSGGAELFF TRBV3-1 NA TRBJ2-2